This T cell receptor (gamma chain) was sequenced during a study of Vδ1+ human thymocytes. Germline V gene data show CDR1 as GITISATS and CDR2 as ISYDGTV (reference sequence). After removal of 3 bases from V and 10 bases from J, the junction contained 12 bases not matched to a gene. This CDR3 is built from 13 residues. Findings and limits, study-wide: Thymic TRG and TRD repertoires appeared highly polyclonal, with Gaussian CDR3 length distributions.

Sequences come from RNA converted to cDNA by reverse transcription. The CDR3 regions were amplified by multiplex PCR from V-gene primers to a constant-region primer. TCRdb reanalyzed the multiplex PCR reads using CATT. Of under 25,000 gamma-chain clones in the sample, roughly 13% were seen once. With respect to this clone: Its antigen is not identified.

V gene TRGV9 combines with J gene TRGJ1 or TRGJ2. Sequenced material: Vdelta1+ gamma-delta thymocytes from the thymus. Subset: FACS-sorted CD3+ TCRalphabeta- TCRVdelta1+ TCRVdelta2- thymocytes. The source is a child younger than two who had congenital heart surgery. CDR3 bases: TGTGCCTTGTGGGAGTCTCATATTATGAAGAAACTCTTT. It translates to CALWESHIMKKLF.